A single TCR beta chain is shown here with its context. Its antigen is currently unknown. Primers for the PCR totalled 60 Vbeta and 13 Jbeta. Original methodology: A follow-up analysis tallied 86 million or so unique TCR beta chains, roughly 11 million shared. Clones were read by immunoSEQ multiplex PCR, and TCRdb kept only the in-frame ones, dropping some. The DNA was the basis for D and trimming; V, J and clone size are from that table. This sample has a few hundred thousand clones, with roughly 80% found just once. This sample stems from a study of cytomegalovirus exposure and HLA in healthy donors. Study as a whole: Among 150 million to 200 million T cells, an earlier analysis found 117 million unique TCR beta sequences.

V shed 2 bases and J shed 7 bases, with 15 bases lying between them. The CDR3 has 13 residues. Germline CDR1 is GTSNPN and CDR2 is SVGIG (reference sequence). Study-wide results and caveats: The authors listed 150 or so TCR beta chains as cytomegalovirus-associated. Follow-up analysis found HLA locus-dependent TCR association rates, highest for DRB1 and lowest for HLA-C.

V is TRBV30 and J is TRBJ2-7, with a possible D match to TRBD2 (6 bases). The clonotype comes from a man aged 35-49 years in good health and CMV-seronegative. Sequenced: PBMCs. For the CDR3, the DNA is TGTGCCTGGAGTCGAGGGGAGGATAGGGAGCAGTACTTC. Amino acids: CAWSRGEDREQYF.